The rows below give T cell receptor beta chains drawn from one sample of a study of blood T cell repertoires in COVID-19. Assay: immunoSEQ multiplex PCR; the TCRdb copy retains only in-frame clones and omits some. This table holds 210,000 or so clones, 86% found once. The sample consisted of peripheral blood. Receptor source: a man aged 45 to 65 with acute or convalescent COVID-19. The CDR3 runs from the conserved cysteine through the conserved F or W. D genes are given only for firm matches. The size entry is marked missing in some rows and otherwise reads once, few, many or a size class.

V gene: TRBV5-1
clone size: .
D gene: TRBD1
J gene: TRBJ1-2
CDR3 DNA: TGCGCCAGCAGCTTGGGGGACAGTAGTCCCTATGGCTACACCTTC
CDR3 protein: CASSLGDSSPYGYTF

V gene: TRBV27
clone size: .
D gene: TRBD1
J gene: TRBJ1-1
CDR3 DNA: TGTGCCAGCAGTTTGTATACAGGGGCCACTGAAGCTTTCTTT
CDR3 protein: CASSLYTGATEAFF

V gene: TRBV30
clone size: once
D gene: .
J gene: TRBJ2-2
CDR3 DNA: TGTGCCTGGAGTATCCGAGGGACATTGGGAACCGGGGAGCTGTTTTTT
CDR3 protein: CAWSIRGTLGTGELFF

V gene: TRBV6-5
clone size: .
D gene: .
J gene: TRBJ1-2
CDR3 DNA: TGTGCCAGCAGCTCGCGGTGGGGCTACACCTTC
CDR3 protein: CASSSRWGYTF

V gene: TRBV7-6
clone size: .
D gene: .
J gene: TRBJ1-5
CDR3 DNA: TGTGCCAGCAGCCCTGACGTGGGAGGGTTCCAGCCCCAGCATTTT
CDR3 protein: CASSPDVGGFQPQHF

V gene: TRBV18
clone size: .
D gene: .
J gene: TRBJ1-5
CDR3 DNA: TGTGCCAGCTCACCATTAGAAACCTTAGGGAGAAAGCCCCAGCATTTT
CDR3 protein: CASSPLETLGRKPQHF

V gene: TRBV4-2
clone size: once
D gene: .
J gene: TRBJ1-5
CDR3 DNA: TGTGCCAGCAGCTTTCGGGGGAGCAATCAGCCCCAGCATTTT
CDR3 protein: CASSFRGSNQPQHF

V gene: TRBV19
clone size: .
D gene: .
J gene: TRBJ2-7
CDR3 DNA: TGTGCCAGTAGTATTGGACAGAACGAGCAGTACTTC
CDR3 protein: CASSIGQNEQYF

V gene: TRBV11-3
clone size: .
D gene: .
J gene: TRBJ2-1
CDR3 DNA: TGTGCCAGCAGCTTAGAGGCTAGCTACAATGAGCAGTTCTTC
CDR3 protein: CASSLEASYNEQFF

V gene: TRBV3-1/TRBV3-2
clone size: .
D gene: .
J gene: TRBJ1-2
CDR3 DNA: TGTGCCAGCAGCCCCGAGGGAGGTACCGTCTTGGGCTACACCTTC
CDR3 protein: CASSPEGGTVLGYTF

V gene: TRBV19
clone size: .
D gene: .
J gene: TRBJ1-5
CDR3 DNA: TGTGCCAGCCTTGGACAAGGCAATCAGCCCCAGCATTTT
CDR3 protein: CASLGQGNQPQHF

V gene: TRBV5-1
clone size: .
D gene: .
J gene: TRBJ1-2
CDR3 DNA: TGCGCCAGCAGCCTGGGGCAGGGGCTCGGCTACACCTTC
CDR3 protein: CASSLGQGLGYTF

V gene: TRBV29-1
clone size: .
D gene: TRBD1
J gene: TRBJ1-2
CDR3 DNA: TGCAGCGTTAGACAGGGGCAAAATGGCTACACCTTC
CDR3 protein: CSVRQGQNGYTF

V gene: TRBV27
clone size: .
D gene: TRBD1
J gene: TRBJ2-7
CDR3 DNA: TGTGCCAGCAGTCGACAGGGGGCAGGCTACGAGCAGTACTTC
CDR3 protein: CASSRQGAGYEQYF

V gene: TRBV5-1
clone size: .
D gene: .
J gene: TRBJ1-3
CDR3 DNA: TGCGCCAGCAGCCCAGGAGGAGGGTCAGGAAACACCATATATTTT
CDR3 protein: CASSPGGGSGNTIYF

V gene: TRBV5-1
clone size: .
D gene: .
J gene: TRBJ1-3
CDR3 DNA: TGCGCCAGCAGCTTGGTTGGTCCCAGGGTGGGAAACACCATATATTTT
CDR3 protein: CASSLVGPRVGNTIYF

V gene: TRBV7-9
clone size: .
D gene: .
J gene: TRBJ2-1
CDR3 DNA: TGTGCCAGCAGCCAGACTAGGGCCAATGAGCAGTTCTTC
CDR3 protein: CASSQTRANEQFF

V gene: TRBV2
clone size: .
D gene: TRBD1
J gene: TRBJ1-2
CDR3 DNA: TGTGCCAGTAACGATGGAGGGGGCCGGTATGGCTACACCTTC
CDR3 protein: CASNDGGGRYGYTF

V gene: TRBV10-3
clone size: .
D gene: .
J gene: TRBJ1-2
CDR3 DNA: TGTGCCATCAGTGAGTCATCGACAGGAACTAGTACCCTATTCACCTTC
CDR3 protein: CAISESSTGTSTLFTF

V gene: TRBV5-4
clone size: once
D gene: TRBD1
J gene: TRBJ2-7
CDR3 DNA: TGTGCCAGCAGCTGGGGACAGGGCACCTACGAGCAGTACTTC
CDR3 protein: CASSWGQGTYEQYF

V gene: TRBV6-2/TRBV6-3
clone size: .
D gene: .
J gene: TRBJ1-1
CDR3 DNA: TGTGCCAGCAGCCCACAGGGCGGCGCGGGGAACACTGAAGCTTTCTTT
CDR3 protein: CASSPQGGAGNTEAFF

V gene: TRBV28
clone size: few
D gene: TRBD2
J gene: TRBJ2-7
CDR3 DNA: TGTGCCAGCAGGCCTCGGACTAGCGGGGGGCCGTACGAGCAGTACTTC
CDR3 protein: CASRPRTSGGPYEQYF

V gene: TRBV3-1/TRBV3-2
clone size: .
D gene: TRBD1
J gene: TRBJ1-6
CDR3 DNA: TGTGCCAGCAGCCAGAAACGGGACAGCTCCTATAATTCACCCCTCCACTTT
CDR3 protein: CASSQKRDSSYNSPLHF

V gene: TRBV5-6
clone size: .
D gene: TRBD1
J gene: TRBJ2-1
CDR3 DNA: TGTGCCAGCAGCTTGGACAGGGGATGGAGGCAGTTCTTC
CDR3 protein: CASSLDRGWRQFF

V gene: TRBV5-4
clone size: .
D gene: TRBD2
J gene: TRBJ2-3
CDR3 DNA: TGTGCCAGCAGCGCGGGGACTAGCGGGGGGGCTGGGATAACAGATACGCAGTATTTT
CDR3 protein: CASSAGTSGGAGITDTQYF

V gene: TRBV7-8
clone size: .
D gene: TRBD2
J gene: TRBJ2-1
CDR3 DNA: TGTGCCAGCAGCCTAAGGGCGATAGCGGGGGGACTCCACAATGAGCAGTTCTTC
CDR3 protein: CASSLRAIAGGLHNEQFF

V gene: TRBV24-1
clone size: .
D gene: .
J gene: TRBJ2-5
CDR3 DNA: TGTGCCACCAGTCAAGGGGCAGGTGACAGCCAAGAGACCCAGTACTTC
CDR3 protein: CATSQGAGDSQETQYF

V gene: TRBV5-8
clone size: .
D gene: TRBD1
J gene: TRBJ1-4
CDR3 DNA: TGTGCCAGCAGCCCCCAGACAGGGTGGGAAAAACTGTTTTTT
CDR3 protein: CASSPQTGWEKLFF

V gene: TRBV2
clone size: .
D gene: .
J gene: TRBJ1-1
CDR3 DNA: TGTGCCAGCAGGCAAGAGGGATCGGACACTGAAGCTTTCTTT
CDR3 protein: CASRQEGSDTEAFF

V gene: TRBV4-1
clone size: .
D gene: TRBD2
J gene: TRBJ2-1
CDR3 DNA: TGCGCCAGCAGCCAAGACACTAGCGGGGGGATCAATGAGCAGTTCTTC
CDR3 protein: CASSQDTSGGINEQFF

V gene: TRBV6-5
clone size: .
D gene: TRBD1
J gene: TRBJ1-5
CDR3 DNA: TGTGCCAGCAGTTCAGACAGGGGCGGCAATCAGCCCCAGCATTTT
CDR3 protein: CASSSDRGGNQPQHF

V gene: TRBV5-4
clone size: .
D gene: .
J gene: TRBJ1-1
CDR3 DNA: TGTGCCAGCAGCTTGGCGGGCGGGGTAGAAGCTTTCTTT
CDR3 protein: CASSLAGGVEAFF

V gene: TRBV12-3/TRBV12-4
clone size: .
D gene: .
J gene: TRBJ1-5
CDR3 DNA: TGTGCCAGCAGTTCCAGTCGGGTCTCACCCCAGCATTTT
CDR3 protein: CASSSSRVSPQHF

V gene: TRBV19
clone size: .
D gene: TRBD1
J gene: TRBJ1-5
CDR3 DNA: TGTGCCAGCCGGGCGGGGGACAGGAGGAATCAGCCCCAGCATTTT
CDR3 protein: CASRAGDRRNQPQHF

V gene: TRBV6-6
clone size: .
D gene: TRBD1
J gene: TRBJ2-2
CDR3 DNA: TGTGCCAGCAGTCCACGGACAGGGAGCACCGGGGAGCTGTTTTTT
CDR3 protein: CASSPRTGSTGELFF

V gene: TRBV11-3
clone size: once
D gene: .
J gene: TRBJ1-3
CDR3 DNA: TGTGCCAGCAGCTTCCTCCTGGGCAGGTCTGGAAACACCATATATTTT
CDR3 protein: CASSFLLGRSGNTIYF

V gene: TRBV11-2
clone size: .
D gene: TRBD2
J gene: TRBJ2-1
CDR3 DNA: TGTGCCAGCAGCTTAGGAGTACTAGCGGGGGGGAACTCCTACAATGAGCAGTTCTTC
CDR3 protein: CASSLGVLAGGNSYNEQFF

V gene: TRBV5-4
clone size: once
D gene: .
J gene: TRBJ2-2
CDR3 DNA: TGTGCCAGCAGCTTTGGGCGAAAAACGAACACCGGGGAGCTGTTTTTT
CDR3 protein: CASSFGRKTNTGELFF

V gene: TRBV5-1
clone size: .
D gene: .
J gene: TRBJ2-3
CDR3 DNA: TGCGCCAGCAGCTTGGGGCAGGGTGAGTCAGATACGCAGTATTTT
CDR3 protein: CASSLGQGESDTQYF

V gene: TRBV18
clone size: .
D gene: .
J gene: TRBJ1-1
CDR3 DNA: TGTGCCAGCTCACCACGAGTGACAGGACAATTGAACACTGAAGCTTTCTTT
CDR3 protein: CASSPRVTGQLNTEAFF

V gene: TRBV5-1
clone size: once
D gene: TRBD1
J gene: TRBJ1-2
CDR3 DNA: TGCGCCAGCAGCTTGGCCGGGCAGGGGGCAGGCGGCTACACCTTC
CDR3 protein: CASSLAGQGAGGYTF

V gene: TRBV5-1
clone size: .
D gene: TRBD1
J gene: TRBJ1-2
CDR3 DNA: TGCGCCAGCAGCGGCGGGACAGGAGTTCCCCTGAACTATGGCTACACCTTC
CDR3 protein: CASSGGTGVPLNYGYTF

V gene: TRBV2
clone size: .
D gene: TRBD1
J gene: TRBJ1-4
CDR3 DNA: TGTGCCAGCAGGGATGACAGGGGGTATTCTGACACTAATGAAAAACTGTTTTTT
CDR3 protein: CASRDDRGYSDTNEKLFF

V gene: TRBV29-1
clone size: .
D gene: .
J gene: TRBJ1-1
CDR3 DNA: TGCAGCGTTGCCGGCAGGCTGAACACTGAAGCTTTCTTT
CDR3 protein: CSVAGRLNTEAFF

V gene: TRBV2
clone size: .
D gene: .
J gene: TRBJ1-3
CDR3 DNA: TGTGCCAGCAGTGAAACCGGGTACTCTGGAAACACCATATATTTT
CDR3 protein: CASSETGYSGNTIYF

V gene: TRBV7-2
clone size: .
D gene: TRBD2
J gene: TRBJ2-3
CDR3 DNA: TGTGCCAGCAGCTTAGGACTAGCGGGGGCAGATACGCAGTATTTT
CDR3 protein: CASSLGLAGADTQYF

V gene: TRBV5-1
clone size: .
D gene: .
J gene: TRBJ2-7
CDR3 DNA: TGCGCCAGCAGCTTGCACGGGAGCTCCTACGAGCAGTACTTC
CDR3 protein: CASSLHGSSYEQYF

V gene: TRBV14
clone size: .
D gene: TRBD1
J gene: TRBJ2-7
CDR3 DNA: TGTGCCAGCAGTCGGGACAGGGCCTACGAGCAGTACTTC
CDR3 protein: CASSRDRAYEQYF

V gene: TRBV18
clone size: .
D gene: TRBD1
J gene: TRBJ1-1
CDR3 DNA: TGTGCCAGCTCAGCCGGGACAGGGGACACTGAAGCTTTCTTT
CDR3 protein: CASSAGTGDTEAFF

V gene: TRBV5-6
clone size: .
D gene: .
J gene: TRBJ1-2
CDR3 DNA: TGTGCCAGCAGCTTAACTTCGCATGGCTACACCTTC
CDR3 protein: CASSLTSHGYTF